This paragraph reports one TCR beta chain. No antigen is known for it. Germline V gene sequence: CDR1 LNHDA, CDR2 SQIVND (reference sequence). This CDR3 has 19 residues. J was trimmed by 5 bases and V by 7 bases; bases with no gene match: 20. These data belong to a study of OX40 agonist ivuxolimab in advanced cancers. Study-level background: The diagnoses of dose-escalation patients were hepatocellular carcinoma, melanoma, renal cell or head and neck cancer. Study results and caveats: Relative to CD4+ cells, CD8+ T cells on average had more expanded clones.

Profiling relied on immunoSEQ multiplex PCR, and the TCRdb table lists in-frame clones only, not all of them. This repertoire shows more than 45,000 clones, around 87% found once; its top ten account for 1.9%. Sampled blood was obtained at baseline, cycle 4 day 1, and cycle 7 day 1. The sequence derives from an adult with an advanced solid tumor such as melanoma, head and neck, liver or kidney cancer. The sequences come from CD4+ or CD8+ T cells sorted from blood, collected in a trial of the OX40 agonist ivuxolimab. The chain links TRBV19 to TRBJ2-5, with 12 bases aligning to TRBD2. CDR3 in amino acids: CASTPQGASGRGLRETQYF. Written as DNA, the CDR3 is TGTGCCAGTACCCCCCAGGGGGCTAGCGGGAGGGGTTTAAGGGAGACCCAGTACTTC.